This TCR beta chain was documented in a study of regulatory T cells in long-lasting Graves disease. This clonotype was seen repeatedly, ten times or more. The V end was cut by 4 bases, the J end by 6 bases, with 13 bases between. Germline loops: CDR1 LGHDT, CDR2 YNNKEL (reference sequence). The CDR3 runs 14 residues. As for time point: persistent/refractory GD, antithyroid drugs over 5 years with positive TRAb. Generation of the TCR library employed RNA extracted from PBMCs. HTBI primers from iRepertoire and Arm-PCR of CDR3 regions yielded the TCR beta libraries. TCRdb reprocessed the multiplex PCR reads with MiXCR, giving one entry per CDR3 protein. The profile covers nearly 350,000 distinct CDR3 sequences, with about 20% appearing a single time and 29% taken by the ten largest.

This TCR derives from a female donor with Graves disease. The chain has TRBV3-1 and TRBJ2-4; possible D gene TRBD2, 6 bases. This specimen consisted of peripheral blood mononuclear cells (PBMCs), obtained when the disease was refractory, from a patient treated with antithyroid drugs. Here the CDR3 DNA reads TGTGCCAGCAGCCTTCGGGAGATCGGAAACATTCAGTACTTC. It is translated as CASSLREIGNIQYF.